What follows is one T cell receptor beta chain and its context. What it recognizes is unknown. This specimen belongs to a study of cytomegalovirus exposure and HLA in healthy donors. The CDR3 is made up of 14 amino acids. CDR1 and CDR2 (germline): LNHDA, SQIVND (reference sequence). Amplification used 60 Vbeta primers and 13 Jbeta primers. The assay was immunoSEQ multiplex PCR, and TCRdb's table has in-frame clones only and misses some. The table gives about 130,000 clones; the top ten clones make up roughly 2% of it. Whole-study results and caveats: Later analysis associated a missense DCLRE1C variant with TCR beta V- and J-gene trimming.

The V call is TRBV19, the J call TRBJ2-5; 7 bases are a match to TRBD2. Gene TRBJ2-7 matches the end of the DNA better, so the J call may be wrong. Sample: PBMCs. The origin of this receptor is a woman aged 60-70 years in good health and CMV-seronegative. For the CDR3, the DNA is TGTGCCAGTAGTATTCCGGGACTATCCTACGAGCAGTACTTC. Translated: CASSIPGLSYEQYF.